These 8 T cell receptor beta chains share one sample of origin, sequenced in a study of technical replicates of blood from a handful of donors. Produced via immunoSEQ multiplex PCR; TCRdb's table is partial and in-frame only. This table holds about 80,000 clones, about 92% found once. What was sequenced was T cells isolated from PBMCs. The receptors come from a human donor in good health.

The rearrangement uses TRBV23-1 and TRBJ1-2, with 10 bases lining up with TRBD1. TRBV23-1 is placed among ORFs of uncertain function. The length of the CDR3 is 19 residues. V lost 0 bases to trimming and J lost 4 bases; unmatched junction nucleotides: 14. DNA of the CDR3: TGCGCCAGCAGTCAATCCCGGGCGGCAGACAGGGGGCGCCCCTATGGCTACACCTTC. This translates into CASSQSRAADRGRPYGYTF.

This clone showed up just once. The genes are TRBV5-1 and TRBJ1-1, with a possible D match to TRBD1 (6 bases). Germline values: CDR1 SGHRS, CDR2 YFSETQ. There are 13 residues in the CDR3. V shed 3 bases and J shed 11 bases, with 17 bases lying between them. CDR3 loop: CASSSRTGTFAFF. The CDR3 DNA reads as TGCGCCAGCAGCTCGCGAACCGGGACATTCGCTTTCTTT.

The V call is TRBV10-3, the J call TRBJ1-2, with D maybe TRBD1 (5 bases). Germline loops: CDR1 ENHRY, CDR2 SYGVKD. The CDR3 totals 13 residues. V lost 2 bases and J lost 8, with 12 bases in between. DNA for the CDR3: TGTGCCATCAGTGAGGGAGAAAAGGGGGGCTACACCTTC. Its protein is CAISEGEKGGYTF.

The chain is built from TRBV7-8 and TRBJ1-1, with D possibly being TRBD1 (5 bases). V dropped 2 bases and J dropped 1 base, with 14 bases sitting between them. This CDR3 contains 16 residues. The germline V gene has CDR1 SGHVS and CDR2 FQNEAQ. The CDR3 region is CASSLKGAAWNTEAFF. The DNA of the CDR3 is TGTGCCAGCAGCTTAAAAGGGGCAGCTTGGAACACTGAAGCTTTCTTT.

V and J are TRBV10-3 and TRBJ1-2; D remains ambiguous. The CDR3 has 12 residues. V dropped 5 bases and J dropped 8 bases, with 12 bases sitting between them. CDR1 and CDR2 from the germline V gene are ENHRY and SYGVKD. The CDR3 is CAISREAEGYTF. The DNA for the CDR3 is TGTGCCATCAGTAGGGAAGCGGAGGGCTACACCTTC.

The V gene is TRBV5-4, the J gene TRBJ1-1; 7 bases align to TRBD1. V lost 1 base to trimming and J lost 3 bases; unmatched junction nucleotides: 9. There are 16 residues in the CDR3. Germline CDR1 reads SGHNT; CDR2 reads YYREEE (reference sequence). CDR3 loop: CASSLPGIGGYTEAFF. Written as DNA, the CDR3 is TGTGCCAGCAGCTTGCCCGGGATAGGGGGCTACACTGAAGCTTTCTTT.

This chain joins TRBV28 and TRBJ1-4; 7 bases align to TRBD1. This CDR3 spans 18 amino acids. V lost 6 bases to trimming and J lost 15 bases; unmatched junction nucleotides: 28. Per germline, CDR1 MDHEN and CDR2 SYDVKM. CDR3 protein: CASRPPIIRDRTMKRMFF. CDR3 nucleotides: TGTGCCAGCAGACCACCTATTATCCGGGACAGAACCATGAAAAGAATGTTTTTT.

This clone has a single count. The chain carries TRBV27 and TRBJ2-7, with 7 bases lining up with TRBD2. The J segment lost 3 bases and the V segment lost 10 bases, leaving 9 bases of the junction unmatched. CDR1 and CDR2 (germline): MNHEY, SMNVEV (reference sequence). The CDR3 is 13 amino acids. The CDR3: CATMRLAHYEQYF. CDR3 DNA sequence: TGTGCCACGATGCGACTAGCCCACTACGAGCAGTACTTC.